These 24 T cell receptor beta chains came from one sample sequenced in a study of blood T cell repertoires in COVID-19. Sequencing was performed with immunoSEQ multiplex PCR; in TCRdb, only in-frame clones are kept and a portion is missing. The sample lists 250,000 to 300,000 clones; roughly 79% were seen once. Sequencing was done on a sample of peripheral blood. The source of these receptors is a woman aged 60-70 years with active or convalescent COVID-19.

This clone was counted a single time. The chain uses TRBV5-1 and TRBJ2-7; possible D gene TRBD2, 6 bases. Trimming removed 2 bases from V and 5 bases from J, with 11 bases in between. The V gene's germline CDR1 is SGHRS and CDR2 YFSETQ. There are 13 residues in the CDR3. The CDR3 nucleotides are TGCGCCAGCAGCTTTTTAGGGACTCACGAGCAGTACTTC. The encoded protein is CASSFLGTHEQYF. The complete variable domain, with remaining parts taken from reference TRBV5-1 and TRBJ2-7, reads KAGVTQTPRYLIKTRGQQVTLSCSPISGHRSVSWYQQTPGQGLQFLFEYFSETQRNKGNFPGRFSGRQFSNSRSEMNVSTLELGDSALYLCASSFLGTHEQYFGPGTRLTVT.

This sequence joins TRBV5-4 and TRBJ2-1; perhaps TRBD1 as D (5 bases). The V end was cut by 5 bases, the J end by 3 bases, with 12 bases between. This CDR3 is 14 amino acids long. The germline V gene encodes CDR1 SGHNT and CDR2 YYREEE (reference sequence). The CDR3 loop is CASRGPVDYNEQFF. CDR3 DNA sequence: TGTGCCAGCAGGGGGCCGGTGGACTACAATGAGCAGTTCTTC.

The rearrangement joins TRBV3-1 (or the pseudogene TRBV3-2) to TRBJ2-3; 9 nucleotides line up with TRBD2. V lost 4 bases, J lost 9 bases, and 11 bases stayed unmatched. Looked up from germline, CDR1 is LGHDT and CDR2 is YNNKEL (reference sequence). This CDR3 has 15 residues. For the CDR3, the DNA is TGTGCCAGCAGCCCCCCCAGCGGGGGGTTGCAGACGCAGTATTTT. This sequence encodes CASSPPSGGLQTQYF.

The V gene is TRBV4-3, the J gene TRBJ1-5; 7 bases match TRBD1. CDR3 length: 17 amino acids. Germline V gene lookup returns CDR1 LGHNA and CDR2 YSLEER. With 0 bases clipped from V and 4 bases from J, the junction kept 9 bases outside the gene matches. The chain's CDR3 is CASSQDPPDRRNQPQHF. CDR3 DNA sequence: TGCGCCAGCAGCCAAGACCCGCCGGACAGGAGGAATCAGCCCCAGCATTTT.

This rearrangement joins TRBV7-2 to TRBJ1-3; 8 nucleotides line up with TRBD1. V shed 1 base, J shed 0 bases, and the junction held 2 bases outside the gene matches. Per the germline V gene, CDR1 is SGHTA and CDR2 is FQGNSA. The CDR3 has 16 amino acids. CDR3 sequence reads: CASSLVGQGSGNTIYF. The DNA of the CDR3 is TGTGCCAGCAGCTTAGTAGGACAGGGCTCTGGAAACACCATATATTTT.

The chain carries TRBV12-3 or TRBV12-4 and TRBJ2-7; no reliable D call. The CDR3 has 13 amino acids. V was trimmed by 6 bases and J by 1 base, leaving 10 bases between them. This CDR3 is CASSLDISYEQYF. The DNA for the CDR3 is TGTGCCAGCAGCCTCGACATATCCTACGAGCAGTACTTC.

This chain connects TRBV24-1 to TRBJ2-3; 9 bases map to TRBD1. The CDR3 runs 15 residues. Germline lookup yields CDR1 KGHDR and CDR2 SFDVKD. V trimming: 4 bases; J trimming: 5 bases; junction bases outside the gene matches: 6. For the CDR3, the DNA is TGTGCCACCAGTGAGCCCGGGACAGGGTTAGATACGCAGTATTTT. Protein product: CATSEPGTGLDTQYF.

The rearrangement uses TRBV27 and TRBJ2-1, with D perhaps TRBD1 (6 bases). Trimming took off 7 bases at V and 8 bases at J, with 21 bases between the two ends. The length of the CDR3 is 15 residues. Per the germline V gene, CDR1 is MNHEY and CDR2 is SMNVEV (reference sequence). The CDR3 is CASTGSDSPRDEQFF. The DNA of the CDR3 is TGTGCCAGCACCGGATCGGACAGCCCTAGGGATGAGCAGTTCTTC.

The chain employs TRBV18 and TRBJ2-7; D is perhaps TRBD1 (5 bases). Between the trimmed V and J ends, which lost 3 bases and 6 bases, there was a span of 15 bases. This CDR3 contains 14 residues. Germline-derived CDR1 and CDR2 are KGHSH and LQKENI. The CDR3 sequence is CASSPTFPGLEQYF. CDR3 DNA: TGTGCCAGCTCACCGACTTTCCCAGGGCTCGAGCAGTACTTC.

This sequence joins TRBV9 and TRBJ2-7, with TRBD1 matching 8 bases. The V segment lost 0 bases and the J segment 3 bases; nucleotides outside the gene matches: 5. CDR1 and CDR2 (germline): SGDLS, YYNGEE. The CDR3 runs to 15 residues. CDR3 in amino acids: CASSVGTGQGYEQYF. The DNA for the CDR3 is TGTGCCAGCAGCGTAGGAACTGGACAGGGCTACGAGCAGTACTTC.

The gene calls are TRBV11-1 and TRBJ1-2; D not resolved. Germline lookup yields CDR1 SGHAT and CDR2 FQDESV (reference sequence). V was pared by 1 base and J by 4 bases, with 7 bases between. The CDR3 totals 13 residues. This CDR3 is CASSLDQAYGYTF. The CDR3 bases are TGTGCCAGCAGCTTAGACCAAGCCTATGGCTACACCTTC.

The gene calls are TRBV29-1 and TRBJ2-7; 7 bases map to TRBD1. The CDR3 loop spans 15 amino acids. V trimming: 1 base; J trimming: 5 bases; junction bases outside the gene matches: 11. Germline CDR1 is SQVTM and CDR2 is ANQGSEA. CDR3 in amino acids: CSVEVFGQGENEQYF. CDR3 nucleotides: TGCAGCGTTGAAGTCTTTGGCCAGGGGGAAAACGAGCAGTACTTC.

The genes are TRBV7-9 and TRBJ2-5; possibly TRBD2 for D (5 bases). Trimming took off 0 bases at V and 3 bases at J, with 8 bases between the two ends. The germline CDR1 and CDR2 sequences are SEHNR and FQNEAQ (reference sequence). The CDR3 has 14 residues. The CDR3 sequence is CASSLASGKETQYF. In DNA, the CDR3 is TGTGCCAGCAGCTTAGCCAGCGGAAAAGAGACCCAGTACTTC.

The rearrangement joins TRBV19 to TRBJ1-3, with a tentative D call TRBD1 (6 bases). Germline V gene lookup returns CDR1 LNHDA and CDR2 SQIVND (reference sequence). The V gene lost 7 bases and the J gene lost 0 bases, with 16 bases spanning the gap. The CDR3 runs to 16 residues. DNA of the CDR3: TGTGCCAGTAATACGAGGGACACCCTCTCTGGAAACACCATATATTTT. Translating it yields CASNTRDTLSGNTIYF.

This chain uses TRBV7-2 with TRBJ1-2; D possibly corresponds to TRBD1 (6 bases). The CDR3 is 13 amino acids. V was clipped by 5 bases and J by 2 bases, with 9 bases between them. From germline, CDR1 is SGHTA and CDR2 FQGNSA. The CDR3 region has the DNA TGTGCCAGCAGCCGGGACACCAACTATGGCTACACCTTC. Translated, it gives CASSRDTNYGYTF.

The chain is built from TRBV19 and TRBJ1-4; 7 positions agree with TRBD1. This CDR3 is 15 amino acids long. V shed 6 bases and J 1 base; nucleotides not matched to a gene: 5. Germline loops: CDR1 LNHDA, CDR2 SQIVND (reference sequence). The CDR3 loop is CASRSRQGTNEKLFF. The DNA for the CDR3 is TGTGCCAGTAGGTCCAGACAGGGAACTAATGAAAAACTGTTTTTT.

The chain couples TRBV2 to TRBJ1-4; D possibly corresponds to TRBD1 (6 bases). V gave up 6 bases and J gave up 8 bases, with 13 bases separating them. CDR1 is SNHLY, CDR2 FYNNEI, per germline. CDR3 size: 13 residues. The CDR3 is CASRGAAGEKLFF. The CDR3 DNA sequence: TGTGCCAGCAGGGGGGCGGCGGGCGAAAAACTGTTTTTT.

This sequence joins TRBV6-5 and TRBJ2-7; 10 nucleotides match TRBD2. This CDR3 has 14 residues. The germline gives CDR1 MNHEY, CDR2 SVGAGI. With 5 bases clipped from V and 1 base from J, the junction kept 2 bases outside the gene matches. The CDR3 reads CASSRTSGSYEQYF. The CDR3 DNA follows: TGTGCCAGCAGTCGGACTAGCGGATCCTACGAGCAGTACTTC.

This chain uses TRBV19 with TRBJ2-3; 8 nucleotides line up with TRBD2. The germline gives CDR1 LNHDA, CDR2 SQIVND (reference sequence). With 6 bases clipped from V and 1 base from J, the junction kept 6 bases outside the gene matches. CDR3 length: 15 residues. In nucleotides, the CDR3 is TGTGCCAGTAGGGCTAGTAGCGGGGGCACAGATACGCAGTATTTT. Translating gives CASRASSGGTDTQYF.

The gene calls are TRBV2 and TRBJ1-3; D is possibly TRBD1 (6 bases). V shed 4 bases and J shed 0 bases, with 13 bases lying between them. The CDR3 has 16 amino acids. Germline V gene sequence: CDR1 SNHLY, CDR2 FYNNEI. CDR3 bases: TGTGCCAGCAGTGGAGGGAGACAGGCCTCTGGAAACACCATATATTTT. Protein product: CASSGGRQASGNTIYF.

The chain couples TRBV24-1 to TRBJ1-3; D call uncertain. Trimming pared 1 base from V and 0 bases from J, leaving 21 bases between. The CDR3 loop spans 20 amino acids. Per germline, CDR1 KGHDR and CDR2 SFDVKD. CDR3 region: CATSDFPLSRAEGSGNTIYF. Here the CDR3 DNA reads TGTGCCACCAGTGATTTCCCCCTTTCGAGGGCAGAGGGCTCTGGAAACACCATATATTTT.

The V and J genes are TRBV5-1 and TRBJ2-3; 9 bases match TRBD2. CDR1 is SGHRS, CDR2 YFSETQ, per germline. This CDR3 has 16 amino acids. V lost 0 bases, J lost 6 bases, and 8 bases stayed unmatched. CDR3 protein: CASSLDAGGPGDTQYF. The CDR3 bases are TGCGCCAGCAGCTTGGATGCGGGGGGGCCCGGGGATACGCAGTATTTT.

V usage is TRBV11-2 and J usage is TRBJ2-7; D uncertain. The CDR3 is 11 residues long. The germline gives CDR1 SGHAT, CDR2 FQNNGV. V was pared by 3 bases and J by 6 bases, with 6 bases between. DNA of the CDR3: TGTGCCAGCAGCTTTCCGTCCGAGCAGTACTTC. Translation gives CASSFPSEQYF.

The DNA of the CDR3 is TGTGCCAGCAGCTACCTCAGGGAAAACACCGGGGAGCTGTTTTTT. It encodes CASSYLRENTGELFF. The rearrangement uses TRBV7-9 and TRBJ2-2; TRBD1 might be the D (5 bases). Trimming cost V 4 bases and J 2 bases, with 11 bases left between them. The CDR3 is 15 residues long. Germline CDR1 and CDR2: SEHNR and FQNEAQ (reference sequence). Full variable domain (remainder filled in from reference TRBV7-9 and TRBJ2-2): DTGVSQNPRHKITKRGQNVTFRCDPISEHNRLYWYRQTLGQGPEFLTYFQNEAQLEKSRLLSDRFSAERPKGSFSTLEIQRTEQGDSAMYLCASSYLRENTGELFFGEGSRLTVL.